This passage covers 8 T cell receptor beta chains from one sample sequenced in a study of blood T cell repertoires in COVID-19. TCRdb keeps only in-frame clones here, not all; method: immunoSEQ multiplex PCR. The sample lists approximately 300,000 clones, roughly 82% seen once, with about 1.7% in the top ten. The sample was peripheral blood. The source of these receptors is a woman aged 45-60 years with acute or convalescent COVID-19.

This chain links TRBV30 with TRBJ1-6; D is perhaps TRBD1 (5 bases). Trimming pared 3 bases from V and 9 bases from J, leaving 6 bases between. This CDR3 contains 11 residues. Germline V gene data show CDR1 as GTSNPN and CDR2 as SVGIG (reference sequence). CDR3 amino acids: CAWRTGSPLHF. In nucleotides, the CDR3 is TGTGCCTGGAGAACAGGTTCACCCCTCCACTTT.

The gene calls are TRBV2 and TRBJ1-2; D ambiguous. Germline V gives CDR1 SNHLY, CDR2 FYNNEI. This CDR3 contains 13 residues. V lost 4 bases and J 8 bases, leaving 14 bases between the germline ends. This chain's CDR3 is CASSGGRREGYTF. The CDR3 DNA reads as TGTGCCAGCAGTGGTGGACGGCGGGAGGGCTACACCTTC.

V usage is TRBV9 and J usage is TRBJ1-2; 12 bases are shared with TRBD1. Looked up from germline, CDR1 is SGDLS and CDR2 is YYNGEE. V was clipped by 3 bases and J by 8 bases; unmatched bases: 8. This CDR3 has 15 residues. The CDR3 DNA is TGTGCCAGCAGCGCGCAGGGACAGGGGGCGCAGGGCTACACCTTC. Translating gives CASSAQGQGAQGYTF.

The CDR3 protein is CASSRDRADEQYF. In DNA form, the CDR3 reads TGTGCCAGCTCCCGGGACAGGGCGGACGAGCAGTACTTC. The chain is built from TRBV18 and TRBJ2-7; 9 bases line up with TRBD1. Germline V CDR1 and CDR2: KGHSH, LQKENI. CDR3 size: 13 residues. The J segment lost 5 bases and the V segment lost 6 bases, leaving 5 bases of the junction unmatched.

This chain joins TRBV6-5 and TRBJ2-7, with 13 bases fitting TRBD2. Trimming cost V 0 bases and J 3 bases; bases outside gene matches: 2. CDR3 length: 16 residues. CDR1 is MNHEY and CDR2 is SVGAGI in the germline V gene. The CDR3 is CASSYSGLAGSYEQYF. The CDR3 DNA reads as TGTGCCAGCAGTTACTCGGGACTAGCGGGAAGCTACGAGCAGTACTTC.

This chain connects TRBV28 to TRBJ2-7; 10 positions match TRBD2. The germline CDR1 and CDR2 sequences are MDHEN and SYDVKM. V was clipped by 7 bases and J by 6 bases; unmatched bases: 12. The CDR3 spans 15 residues. The CDR3 region is CASNLAGTSAFEQYF. The CDR3 nucleotides read TGTGCCAGCAATTTGGCGGGGACTAGCGCTTTCGAGCAGTACTTC.

This chain uses TRBV7-9 with TRBJ2-2; 9 bases map to TRBD1. Germline CDR1 SEHNR, CDR2 FQNEAQ (reference sequence). This CDR3 spans 15 amino acids. V was pared by 3 bases and J by 6 bases, with 5 bases of the junction left unmatched. CDR3 protein: CASSFGTGRSGELFF. DNA for the CDR3: TGTGCCAGCAGCTTCGGGACAGGGAGGTCCGGGGAGCTGTTTTTT.

The chain couples TRBV4-2 to TRBJ1-5; D not resolved. V was shortened by 5 bases and J by 8 bases, with 19 bases between the two germline ends. The CDR3 runs to 15 residues. Germline V gene lookup returns CDR1 LGHNA and CDR2 YNFKEQ. The CDR3 here is CASSKGGVNPEPQHF. The CDR3 DNA is TGTGCCAGCAGCAAAGGCGGCGTGAACCCCGAGCCCCAGCATTTT.